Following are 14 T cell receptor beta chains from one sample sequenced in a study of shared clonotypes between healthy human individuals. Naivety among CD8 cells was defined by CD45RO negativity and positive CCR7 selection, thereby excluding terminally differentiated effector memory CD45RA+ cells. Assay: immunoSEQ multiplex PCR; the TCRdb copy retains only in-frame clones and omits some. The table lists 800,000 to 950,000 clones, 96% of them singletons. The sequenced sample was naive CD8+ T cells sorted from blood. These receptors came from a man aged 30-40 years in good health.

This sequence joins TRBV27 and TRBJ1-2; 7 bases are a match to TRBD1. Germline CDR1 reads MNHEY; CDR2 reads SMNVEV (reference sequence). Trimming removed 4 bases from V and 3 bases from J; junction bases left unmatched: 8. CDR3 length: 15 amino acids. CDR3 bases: TGTGCCAGCAGTTATAGACAGGGATCGGACTATGGCTACACCTTC. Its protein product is CASSYRQGSDYGYTF.

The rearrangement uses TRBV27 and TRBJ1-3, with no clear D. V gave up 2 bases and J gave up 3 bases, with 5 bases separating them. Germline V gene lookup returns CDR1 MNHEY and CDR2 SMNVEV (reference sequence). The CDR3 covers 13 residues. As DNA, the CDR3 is TGTGCCAGCAGTTTAGGCCGTGGAAACACCATATATTTT. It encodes CASSLGRGNTIYF.

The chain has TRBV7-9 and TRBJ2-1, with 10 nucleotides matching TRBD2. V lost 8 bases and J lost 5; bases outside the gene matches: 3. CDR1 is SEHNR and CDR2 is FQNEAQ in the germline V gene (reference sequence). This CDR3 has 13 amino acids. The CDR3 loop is CASGLAGDNEQFF. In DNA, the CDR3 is TGTGCCAGCGGGCTAGCGGGAGACAATGAGCAGTTCTTC.

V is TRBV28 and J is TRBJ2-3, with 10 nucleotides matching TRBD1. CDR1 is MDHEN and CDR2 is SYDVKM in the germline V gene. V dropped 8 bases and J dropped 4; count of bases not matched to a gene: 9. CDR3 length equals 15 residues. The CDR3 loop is CASGVSGTGADTQYF. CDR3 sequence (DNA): TGTGCCAGCGGGGTCTCCGGGACAGGGGCAGATACGCAGTATTTT.

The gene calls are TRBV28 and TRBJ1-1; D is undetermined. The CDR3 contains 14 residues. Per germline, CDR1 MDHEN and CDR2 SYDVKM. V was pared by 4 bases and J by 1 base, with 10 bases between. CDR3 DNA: TGTGCCAGCAGTTACTGGCAGCCGAACACTGAAGCTTTCTTT. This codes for CASSYWQPNTEAFF. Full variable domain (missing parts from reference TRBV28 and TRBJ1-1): DVKVTQSSRYLVKRTGEKVFLECVQDMDHENMFWYRQDPGLGLRLIYFSYDVKMKEKGDIPEGYSVSREKKERFSLILESASTNQTSMYLCASSYWQPNTEAFFGQGTRLTVV.

The CDR3 reads CASGLGQGASYEQYF. In nucleotides, the CDR3 is TGTGCTAGTGGTTTGGGGCAGGGGGCCTCCTACGAGCAGTACTTC. V is TRBV12-5 and J is TRBJ2-7, with 8 bases lining up with TRBD1. CDR1 and CDR2 (germline): LGHNT, FRNRAP. After removal of 1 base from V and 0 bases from J, the junction contained 2 bases not matched to a gene. The CDR3 has 15 residues.

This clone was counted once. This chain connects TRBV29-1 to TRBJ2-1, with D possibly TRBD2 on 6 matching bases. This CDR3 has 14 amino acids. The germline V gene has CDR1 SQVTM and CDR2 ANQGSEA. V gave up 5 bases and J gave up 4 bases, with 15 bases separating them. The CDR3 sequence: CSVWPPGDYNEQFF. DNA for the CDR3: TGCAGCGTTTGGCCCCCGGGAGATTACAATGAGCAGTTCTTC.

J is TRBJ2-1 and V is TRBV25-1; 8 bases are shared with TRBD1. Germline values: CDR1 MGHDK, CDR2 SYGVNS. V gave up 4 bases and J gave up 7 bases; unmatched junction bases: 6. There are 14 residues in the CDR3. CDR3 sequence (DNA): TGTGCCAGCAGTGCAACAGGGGGAACAAATGAGCAGTTCTTC. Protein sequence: CASSATGGTNEQFF.

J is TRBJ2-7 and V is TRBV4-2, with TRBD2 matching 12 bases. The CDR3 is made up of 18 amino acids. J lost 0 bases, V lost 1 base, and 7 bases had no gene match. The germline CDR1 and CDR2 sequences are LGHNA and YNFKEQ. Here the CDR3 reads CASSQGLAGGLSSYEQYF. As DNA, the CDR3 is TGTGCCAGCAGCCAAGGCCTAGCGGGAGGGCTTTCCTCCTACGAGCAGTACTTC.

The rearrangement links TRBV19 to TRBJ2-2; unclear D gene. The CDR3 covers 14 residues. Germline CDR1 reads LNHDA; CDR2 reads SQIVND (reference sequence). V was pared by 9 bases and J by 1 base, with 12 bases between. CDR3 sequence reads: CASQNKWNTGELFF. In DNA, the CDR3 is TGTGCCAGCCAGAATAAGTGGAACACCGGGGAGCTGTTTTTT.

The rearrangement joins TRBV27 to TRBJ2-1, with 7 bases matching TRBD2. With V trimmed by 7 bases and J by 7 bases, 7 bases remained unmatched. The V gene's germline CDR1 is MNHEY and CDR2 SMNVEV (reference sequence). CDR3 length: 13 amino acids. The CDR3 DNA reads TGTGCCAGCACTGCGGGAGCAGGGAATGAGCAGTTCTTC. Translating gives CASTAGAGNEQFF.

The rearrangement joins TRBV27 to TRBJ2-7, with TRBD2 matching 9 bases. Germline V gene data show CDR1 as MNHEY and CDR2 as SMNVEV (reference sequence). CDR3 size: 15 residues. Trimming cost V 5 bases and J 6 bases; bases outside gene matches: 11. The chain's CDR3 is CASSTTSGARSEQYF. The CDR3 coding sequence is TGTGCCAGCAGTACGACTAGCGGAGCTCGGTCCGAGCAGTACTTC.

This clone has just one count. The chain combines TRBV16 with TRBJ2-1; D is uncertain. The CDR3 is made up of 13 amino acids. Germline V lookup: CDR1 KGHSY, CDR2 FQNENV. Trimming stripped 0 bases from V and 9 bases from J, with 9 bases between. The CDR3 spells CASSQSGVGEQFF. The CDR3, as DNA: TGTGCCAGCAGCCAATCGGGCGTTGGTGAGCAGTTCTTC.

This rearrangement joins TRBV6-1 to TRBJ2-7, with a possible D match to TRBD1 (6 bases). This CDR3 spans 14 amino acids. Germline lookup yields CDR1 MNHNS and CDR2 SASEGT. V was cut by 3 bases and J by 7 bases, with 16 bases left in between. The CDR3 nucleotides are TGTGCCAGCAGTGATGTCTTGGGACAACTGGAGCAGTACTTC. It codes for CASSDVLGQLEQYF.